The 4 T cell receptor beta chains in this list originate from one sample, sequenced in a study of blood T cell repertoires in COVID-19 (dated by TCRdb to the early 2020s). Libraries were built with the immunoSEQ multiplex PCR assay. The immuneACCESS repertoire file appears here via TCRdb, limited to in-frame rearrangements. These files lack a portion of the clones; in checked studies, under half of the deficit traces to unresolved V genes, and the cause of the others is not known. This sample is represented by 150,000 to 200,000 clones; around 79% of them were singletons. The top ten constitute 7% to 10% of the sample. Specimen: peripheral blood. Every receptor here comes from a woman aged 60-75 years with COVID-19, enrolled during active disease.

The chain links TRBV7-3 to TRBJ2-1, with 11 nucleotides matching TRBD1. V was clipped by 5 bases and J by 9 bases; unmatched bases: 3. CDR3 length: 13 residues. Germline lookup yields CDR1 SGHTA and CDR2 FQGTGA. CDR3 region: CASSQGQGGEQFF. CDR3 sequence (DNA): TGTGCCAGCAGCCAGGGACAGGGGGGTGAGCAGTTCTTC.

The chain employs TRBV7-6 and TRBJ2-3; 9 positions agree with TRBD1. Looked up from germline, CDR1 is SGHVS and CDR2 is FNYEAQ. The CDR3 loop spans 15 amino acids. V lost 5 bases to trimming and J lost 3 bases; unmatched junction nucleotides: 6. CDR3 loop: CASSRRDRDTDTQYF. In DNA, the CDR3 is TGTGCCAGCAGCCGCCGGGACAGGGATACAGATACGCAGTATTTT.

The chain links TRBV7-3 to TRBJ2-5, with D perhaps TRBD2 (6 bases). The V and J ends lost 3 bases and 3 bases respectively, with 8 bases between them. CDR3 length: 13 residues. In germline, CDR1 is SGHTA, CDR2 FQGTGA. The CDR3 loop is CASSFPGEETQYF. DNA of the CDR3: TGTGCCAGCAGCTTTCCGGGAGAAGAGACCCAGTACTTC. Full variable domain (missing parts from reference TRBV7-3 and TRBJ2-5): GAGVSQTPSNKVTEKGKYVELRCDPISGHTALYWYRQSLGQGPEFLIYFQGTGAADDSGLPNDRFFAVRPEGSVSTLKIQRTERGDSAVYLCASSFPGEETQYFGPGTRLLVL.

This sequence joins TRBV5-6 and TRBJ2-2, with 7 bases that match TRBD2. The length of the CDR3 is 14 residues. Losses at the gene ends were 4 bases for V and 6 bases for J; bases not matched to a gene: 6. The germline CDR1 and CDR2 sequences are SGHDT and YYEEEE. DNA for the CDR3: TGTGCCAGCAGCCCGGGAGGTCATCCCGGGGAGCTGTTTTTT. It translates to CASSPGGHPGELFF.